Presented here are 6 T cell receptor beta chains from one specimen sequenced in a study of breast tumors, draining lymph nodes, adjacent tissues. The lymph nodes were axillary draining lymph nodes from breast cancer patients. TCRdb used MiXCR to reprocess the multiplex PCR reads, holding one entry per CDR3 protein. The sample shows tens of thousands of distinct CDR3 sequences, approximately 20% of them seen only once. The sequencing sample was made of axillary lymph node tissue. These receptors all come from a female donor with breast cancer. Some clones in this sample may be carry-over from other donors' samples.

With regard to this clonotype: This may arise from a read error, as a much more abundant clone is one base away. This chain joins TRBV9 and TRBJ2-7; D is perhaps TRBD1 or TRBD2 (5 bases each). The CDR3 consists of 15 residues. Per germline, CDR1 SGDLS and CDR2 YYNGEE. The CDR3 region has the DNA TGTGCCGGCAGCGTAGTGGGGGAACCGACCTACGAGCAGTACTTC. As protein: CAGSVVGEPTYEQYF.

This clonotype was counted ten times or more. The CDR3, as DNA: TGTGCCAGCAGCGTCAGACAGGGGATAAATGAAAAACTGTTTTTT. Translation: CASSVRQGINEKLFF. This chain connects TRBV7-2 to TRBJ1-4, with 8 bases identical to TRBD1. Unmatched junction bases numbered 7, after V lost 5 bases and J lost 5 bases. Looked up from germline, CDR1 is SGHTA and CDR2 is FQGNSA. The CDR3 is 15 residues long.

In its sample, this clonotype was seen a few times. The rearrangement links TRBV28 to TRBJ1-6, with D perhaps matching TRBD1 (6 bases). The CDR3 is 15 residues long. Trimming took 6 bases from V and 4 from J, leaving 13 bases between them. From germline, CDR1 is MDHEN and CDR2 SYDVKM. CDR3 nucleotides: TGTGCCAGCAGACCCGGGACAAATTATAATTCACCCCTCCACTTT. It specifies CASRPGTNYNSPLHF.

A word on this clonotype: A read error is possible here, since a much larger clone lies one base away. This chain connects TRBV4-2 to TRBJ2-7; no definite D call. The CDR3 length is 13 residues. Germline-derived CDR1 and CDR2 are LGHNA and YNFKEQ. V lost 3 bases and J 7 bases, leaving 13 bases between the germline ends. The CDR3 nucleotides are TGTGCCAGCAGCCAGGACGGGCTTGGGGAGCAGTACTTC. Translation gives CASSQDGLGEQYF.

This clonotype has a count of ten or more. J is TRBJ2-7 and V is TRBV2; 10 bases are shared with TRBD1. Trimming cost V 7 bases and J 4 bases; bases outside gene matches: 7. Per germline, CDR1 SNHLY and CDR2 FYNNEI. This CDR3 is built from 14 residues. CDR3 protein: CASITGQGVYEQYF. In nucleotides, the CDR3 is TGTGCCAGCATTACCGGACAGGGGGTATACGAGCAGTACTTC.

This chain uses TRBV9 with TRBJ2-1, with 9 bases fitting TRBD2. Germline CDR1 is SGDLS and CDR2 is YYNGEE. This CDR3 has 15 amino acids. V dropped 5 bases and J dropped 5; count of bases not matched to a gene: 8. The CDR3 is CASRPGASGDNEQFF. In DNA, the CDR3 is TGTGCCAGCAGACCGGGGGCTAGCGGGGACAATGAGCAGTTCTTC.